Only a few counts were recorded for the clone carrying this T cell receptor (beta chain). As yet, its antigen is unknown. The CDR3 loop spans 14 amino acids. V was cut by 6 bases and J by 2 bases, with 10 bases left in between. The V gene's germline CDR1 is MRHNA and CDR2 SNTAGT. The data originate from a study of CD8+ T cells in alopecia areata. Study context: The drug, oral tofacitinib, was given to treated patients at 5 to 10 mg twice daily. The drug, tofacitinib, lasted 6 to 18 months, followed by 6 months off drug. Study observations and caveats: Patients shared TCRs less clearly than mice did, possibly for HLA-related reasons.

Researchers gathered lesional scalp punch biopsies and peripheral blood from patients with alopecia areata. RNA was isolated and reverse transcribed to cDNA, the sequencing template. TCRdb's copy holds only in-frame clones and misses some; the assay was immunoSEQ multiplex PCR. Among thousands of clones listed, approximately 60% were seen once. The sample was skin, taken at week 0. The clonotype comes from a human donor with alopecia areata. V usage is TRBV6-4 and J usage is TRBJ2-2; TRBD1 or TRBD2 may be the D gene (5 bases each). CDR3 sequence reads: CASSLGTNTGELFF. The CDR3 nucleotides read TGTGCCAGCAGCTTGGGGACCAACACCGGGGAGCTGTTTTTT.